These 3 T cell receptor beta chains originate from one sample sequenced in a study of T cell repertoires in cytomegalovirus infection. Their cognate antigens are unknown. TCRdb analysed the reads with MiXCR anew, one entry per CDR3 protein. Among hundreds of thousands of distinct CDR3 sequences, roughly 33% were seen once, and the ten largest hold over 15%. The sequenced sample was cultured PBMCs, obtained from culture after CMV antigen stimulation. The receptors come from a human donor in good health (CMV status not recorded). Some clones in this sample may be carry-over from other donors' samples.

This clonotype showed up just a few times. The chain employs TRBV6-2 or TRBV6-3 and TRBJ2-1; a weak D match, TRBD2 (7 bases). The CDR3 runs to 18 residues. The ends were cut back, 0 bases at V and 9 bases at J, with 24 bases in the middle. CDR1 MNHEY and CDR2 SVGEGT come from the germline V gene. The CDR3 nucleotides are TGTGCCAGCAGTTACTCGGGGGTTTGGTTTAAGGGGGAGGGTGAGCAGTTCTTC. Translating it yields CASSYSGVWFKGEGEQFF.

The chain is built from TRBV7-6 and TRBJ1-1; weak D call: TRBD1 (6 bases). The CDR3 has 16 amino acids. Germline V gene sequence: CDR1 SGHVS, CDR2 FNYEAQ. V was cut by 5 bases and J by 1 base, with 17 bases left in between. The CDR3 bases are TGTGCCAGCAGCCCCCCGGGAGCAGGGGAGAACACTGAAGCTTTCTTT. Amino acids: CASSPPGAGENTEAFF.

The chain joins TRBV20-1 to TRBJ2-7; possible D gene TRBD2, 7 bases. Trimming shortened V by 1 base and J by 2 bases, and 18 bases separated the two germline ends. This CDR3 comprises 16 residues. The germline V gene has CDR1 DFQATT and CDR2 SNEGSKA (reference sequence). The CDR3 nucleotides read TGCAGTGCTAGAGTCCTACCAGGGGCGGGGGCCTACGAGCAGTACTTC. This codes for CSARVLPGAGAYEQYF.